One and the same sample provided the 17 T cell receptor beta chains below, sequenced in a study of blood T cell repertoires in COVID-19. Method: immunoSEQ multiplex PCR; TCRdb's copy keeps in-frame clones and lacks some. The sample includes about 120,000 clones, around 77% of them seen just once. The source material was peripheral blood. These receptors originate from a man aged 60 to 69 with active or convalescent COVID-19.

The chain uses TRBV2 and TRBJ2-7, with 11 bases aligning to TRBD2. The germline V gene has CDR1 SNHLY and CDR2 FYNNEI. The CDR3 runs 16 residues. V shed 4 bases and J 1 base; nucleotides not matched to a gene: 6. CDR3 protein: CASSAGTSGTSYEQYF. The CDR3 bases are TGTGCCAGCAGTGCGGGGACTAGCGGTACATCCTACGAGCAGTACTTC.

The genes are TRBV12-3 or TRBV12-4 and TRBJ1-2; D is possibly TRBD1 (6 bases). The CDR3 is 13 amino acids. V was clipped by 6 bases and J by 4 bases, with 12 bases between them. The CDR3 region is CASSRGGGYGYTF. The CDR3 region has the DNA TGTGCCAGCAGCCGAGGGGGTGGCTATGGCTACACCTTC.

This chain connects TRBV11-3 to TRBJ2-3; possible D gene TRBD1, 5 bases. The CDR3 consists of 16 residues. In germline, CDR1 is SGHNT, CDR2 YENEEA. V gave up 1 base and J gave up 4 bases, with 15 bases separating them. CDR3 DNA sequence: TGTGCCAGCAGCTTAGCGGCAGGGCACGGTGCAGATACGCAGTATTTT. The encoded protein is CASSLAAGHGADTQYF.

The chain employs TRBV28 and TRBJ2-7, with 8 bases aligning to TRBD1. The germline gives CDR1 MDHEN, CDR2 SYDVKM. J was trimmed by 2 bases and V by 3 bases; bases with no gene match: 12. The CDR3 loop spans 17 amino acids. CDR3 protein: CASSFYRLRQGTYEQYF. CDR3 bases: TGTGCCAGCAGTTTCTACCGACTTAGACAGGGGACCTACGAGCAGTACTTC.

The genes are TRBV7-2 and TRBJ2-7; TRBD1 might be the D (6 bases). Germline V gene sequence: CDR1 SGHTA, CDR2 FQGNSA. Between the trimmed V and J ends, which lost 0 bases and 0 bases, there was a span of 9 bases. The CDR3 contains 15 residues. DNA for the CDR3: TGTGCCAGCAGCTTAGCATCCAGGGGCTCCTACGAGCAGTACTTC. Its translation: CASSLASRGSYEQYF.

The gene calls are TRBV6-4 and TRBJ2-1, with D perhaps matching TRBD1 (5 bases). The germline V gene encodes CDR1 MRHNA and CDR2 SNTAGT. The CDR3 has 14 amino acids. Trimming shortened V by 2 bases and J by 8 bases, and 13 bases separated the two germline ends. The CDR3: CASSDQQGRHEQFF. In DNA, the CDR3 is TGTGCCAGCAGTGACCAGCAGGGTAGACATGAGCAGTTCTTC.

The chain joins TRBV28 to TRBJ2-6; D ambiguous. The CDR3 contains 15 residues. Germline V lookup: CDR1 MDHEN, CDR2 SYDVKM. V lost 2 bases and J 0 bases, leaving 5 bases between the germline ends. The CDR3 sequence is CASSLTGSGANVLTF. In DNA form, the CDR3 reads TGTGCCAGCAGTTTAACTGGCTCTGGGGCCAACGTCCTGACTTTC.

The V gene is TRBV7-6, the J gene TRBJ2-5, with D maybe TRBD1 (6 bases). CDR3 length: 14 residues. V lost 5 bases, J lost 5 bases, and 15 bases lay in between. The V gene's germline CDR1 is SGHVS and CDR2 FNYEAQ. CDR3: CASSPTGPGETQYF. The CDR3 DNA reads TGTGCCAGCAGCCCCACAGGGCCCGGGGAGACCCAGTACTTC. Complete variable domain (other parts from reference TRBV7-6 and TRBJ2-5): GAGVSQSPRYKVTKRGQDVALRCDPISGHVSLYWYRQALGQGPEFLTYFNYEAQQDKSGLPNDRFSAERPEGSISTLTIQRTEQRDSAMYRCASSPTGPGETQYFGPGTRLLVL.

The chain combines TRBV3-1 (or the pseudogene TRBV3-2) with TRBJ2-2, with 12 positions matching TRBD2. The CDR3 loop spans 18 amino acids. V gave up 1 base and J gave up 6 bases; unmatched junction bases: 9. Germline CDR1 and CDR2: LGHDT and YNNKEL (reference sequence). Written as DNA, the CDR3 is TGTGCCAGCAGCCAAGGACTAGCGGGAGTGACTGTCGCCGGGGAGCTGTTTTTT. This sequence encodes CASSQGLAGVTVAGELFF.

This chain connects TRBV6-1 to TRBJ2-2, with a weak D call TRBD2 (6 bases). This CDR3 is 18 amino acids long. In germline, CDR1 is MNHNS, CDR2 SASEGT. Trimming took 2 bases from V and 0 from J, leaving 16 bases between them. The chain's CDR3 is CASSENLAGSANTGELFF. The DNA of the CDR3 is TGTGCCAGCAGTGAAAACTTGGCGGGATCGGCGAACACCGGGGAGCTGTTTTTT.

This chain links TRBV3-1 (or the pseudogene TRBV3-2) with TRBJ2-5; the D is unclear. The V end lost 0 bases, the J end lost 5 bases, and 13 bases lay between the germline ends. The length of the CDR3 is 15 residues. The germline CDR1 and CDR2 sequences are LGHDT and YNNKEL (reference sequence). The CDR3 sequence: CASSQDRTAGETQYF. Here the CDR3 DNA reads TGTGCCAGCAGCCAAGATCGTACAGCTGGGGAGACCCAGTACTTC.

The chain links TRBV9 to TRBJ2-1, with TRBD2 matching over 8 bases. Germline values: CDR1 SGDLS, CDR2 YYNGEE. Unmatched junction bases numbered 10, after V lost 3 bases and J lost 8 bases. CDR3 length: 15 amino acids. CDR3 protein: CASSEPGRAIHEQFF. DNA for the CDR3: TGTGCCAGCAGCGAGCCCGGGAGGGCCATTCATGAGCAGTTCTTC.

J is TRBJ2-7 and V is TRBV2, with 8 bases identical to TRBD2. This CDR3 is built from 14 residues. Germline V lookup: CDR1 SNHLY, CDR2 FYNNEI. The ends lost 6 bases at V and 5 bases at J; junction bases unmatched: 9. The CDR3 loop reads CASSHGRGINEQYF. CDR3 DNA: TGTGCCAGCAGCCACGGGAGGGGGATCAACGAGCAGTACTTC.

The chain is built from TRBV4-2 and TRBJ2-1, with 9 positions matching TRBD2. The V and J ends lost 1 base and 5 bases, in that order; junction bases with no gene match: 6. The CDR3 is made up of 16 amino acids. The germline CDR1 and CDR2 sequences are LGHNA and YNFKEQ. DNA for the CDR3: TGTGCCAGCAGCCAAGCCGGAGCGGGAGGCGACAATGAGCAGTTCTTC. This sequence encodes CASSQAGAGGDNEQFF.

This clone was found many times. The V and J genes are TRBV6-2 or TRBV6-3 and TRBJ1-5; 10 bases align to TRBD1. The CDR3 is made up of 14 amino acids. V lost 5 bases and J lost 2; bases outside the gene matches: 0. Germline V gives CDR1 MNHEY, CDR2 SVGEGT. The CDR3 DNA reads TGTGCCAGCAGTGGGACAGGGGGCAATCAGCCCCAGCATTTT. It specifies CASSGTGGNQPQHF.

This clone was recorded only once. This chain joins TRBV7-9 and TRBJ2-1; D is perhaps TRBD2 (6 bases). The CDR3 runs 17 residues. Germline V gene sequence: CDR1 SEHNR, CDR2 FQNEAQ (reference sequence). V was trimmed by 1 base and J by 10 bases, leaving 23 bases between them. The CDR3 region has the DNA TGTGCCAGCAGCTTAGAAGTAACGGGAGCCCGGGGAGAGGAGCAGTTCTTC. This translates into CASSLEVTGARGEEQFF.

This chain joins TRBV3-1 (or the pseudogene TRBV3-2) and TRBJ2-7; tentative D call: TRBD2 (5 bases). V lost 2 bases to trimming and J lost 2 bases, with 13 bases between them. This CDR3 region has 15 residues. Germline assignment: CDR1 LGHDT and CDR2 YNNKEL (reference sequence). CDR3 in amino acids: CASSQYGGSPYEQYF. The CDR3 DNA reads TGTGCCAGCAGCCAATATGGCGGGTCTCCCTACGAGCAGTACTTC.